What follows describes a single T cell receptor (beta chain). Its antigen is still unknown. No qualities accompany the bases; no much larger clone lies one base away. These data come from a study of blood T cell repertoires in COVID-19 (TCRdb year 2020). Notes on the research overall: The collaborator samples originated in the United States, Italy and Spain and spanned the acute and convalescent phases of COVID-19. Sample metadata almost always included a de-identified subject ID, COVID-19 status, age in years and sex. HLA class I and class II types, where available, came from metadata supplied by the sample provider rather than from assay-based typing. Deeply sampled blood TCRbeta repertoires from subjects exposed to, actively infected with, or recovered from COVID-19 were included in the dataset. The prospective study material was composed of cDNA or gDNA derived from T cells, B-cell-depleted T cells, or PBMCs. Samples were obtained from the ongoing ImmuneRACE study (first 160 participants) and from over 1,000 subjects provided by 6 global collaborators. A freely available public database, intended as a resource for researchers studying the immune response to SARS-CoV-2, is where the repertoires were released. The paper as a whole reports these results and caveats: How much clinical and demographic metadata was included differed by source and by participant, and the metadata was provided uncurated.

Samples from volunteer blood donors who had recovered from COVID-19 were contributed by a second Seattle source. The collaborating institutions used their own protocols to collect whole blood in K2EDTA tubes. For TCRbeta analysis, collaborators shipped samples as frozen whole blood, isolated PBMCs, or DNA extracted from either of those sample types. TCRbeta CDR3 regions were amplified from genomic DNA by means of the immunoSEQ Assay, a bias-controlled multiplex PCR. In the paper's pipeline: The number of nucleated cells in each sample was estimated from the amplification of reference gene primers within the assay. To quantify the absolute abundance of each unique TCRbeta CDR3 rearrangement, sequence reads were collapsed and filtered. For each sample, productive Simpson clonality was calculated as the square root of Simpson's diversity index over productive rearrangements. In TCRdb, the immuneACCESS table is reduced to in-frame sequences with V and J assigned. These tables do not hold every clone; where another copy was compared, an unresolved V gene accounts for under half, and the others remain unexplained. The DNA gave D and trimming, while V, J and clone size come from that table. The sample records 250,000 to 300,000 clones, 88% of which are singletons. Together, the top ten hold 6.9% of the sample.

The germline V end is reduced by 5 bases and the J end by 5 bases; junction bases left unmatched: 10. The CDR3 numbers 17 residues from cysteine through phenylalanine. CDR3 DNA is the only sequence kept; it has 51 bases, read in frame from the first base. CDR1 and CDR2 are read off the germline V gene as SGHVS and FQNEAQ. This receptor was identified in a woman aged 30 to 39 who had recovered from COVID-19. The sequenced sample consisted of peripheral blood. The rearrangement joined TRBV7-8 to TRBJ2-5; 14 junctional bases match TRBD2. The nucleotide sequence reads TGTGCCAGCAGCCTAAAGGGGACTAGCGGGGGCGGGGAGACCCAGTACTTC. It is translated as CASSLKGTSGGGETQYF.